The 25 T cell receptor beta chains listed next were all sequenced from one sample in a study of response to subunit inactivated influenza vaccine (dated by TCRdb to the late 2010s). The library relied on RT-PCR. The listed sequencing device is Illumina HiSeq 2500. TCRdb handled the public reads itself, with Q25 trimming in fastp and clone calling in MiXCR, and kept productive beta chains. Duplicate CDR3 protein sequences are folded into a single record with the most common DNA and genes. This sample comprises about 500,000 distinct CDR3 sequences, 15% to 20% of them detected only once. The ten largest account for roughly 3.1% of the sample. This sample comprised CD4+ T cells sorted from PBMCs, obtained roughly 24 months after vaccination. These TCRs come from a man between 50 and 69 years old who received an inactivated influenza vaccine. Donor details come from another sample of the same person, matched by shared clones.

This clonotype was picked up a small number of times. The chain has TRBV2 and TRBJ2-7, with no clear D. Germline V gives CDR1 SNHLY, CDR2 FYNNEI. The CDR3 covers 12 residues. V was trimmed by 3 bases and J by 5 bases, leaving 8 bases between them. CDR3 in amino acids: CASSDRLNEQYF. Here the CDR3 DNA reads TGTGCCAGCAGTGACAGGCTGAACGAGCAGTACTTC.

The CDR3 DNA sequence: TGTGCCAGCAGTCCCGGGACTAGCGGGGGGAATCCCTACGAGCAGTACTTC. Translation: CASSPGTSGGNPYEQYF. This sequence joins TRBV5-8 and TRBJ2-7; the match to TRBD2 covers 15 bases. J lost 2 bases, V lost 5 bases, and 8 bases had no gene match. Germline CDR1 is SGHTS and CDR2 is YDEGEE. This CDR3 comprises 17 residues.

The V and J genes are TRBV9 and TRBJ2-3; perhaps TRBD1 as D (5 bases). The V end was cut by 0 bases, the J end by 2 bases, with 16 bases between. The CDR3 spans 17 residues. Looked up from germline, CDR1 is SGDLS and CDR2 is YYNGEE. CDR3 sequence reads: CASSVGSGREYTDTQYF. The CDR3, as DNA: TGTGCCAGCAGCGTAGGGTCCGGCAGGGAATACACAGATACGCAGTATTTT.

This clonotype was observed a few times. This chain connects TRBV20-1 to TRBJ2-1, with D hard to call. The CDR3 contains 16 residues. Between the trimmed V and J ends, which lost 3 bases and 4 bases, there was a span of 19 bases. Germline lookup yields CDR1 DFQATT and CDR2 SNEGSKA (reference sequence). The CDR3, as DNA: TGCAGTGCTAGGTCGCCGCGGACCCCCCAGTACAATGAGCAGTTCTTC. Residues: CSARSPRTPQYNEQFF.

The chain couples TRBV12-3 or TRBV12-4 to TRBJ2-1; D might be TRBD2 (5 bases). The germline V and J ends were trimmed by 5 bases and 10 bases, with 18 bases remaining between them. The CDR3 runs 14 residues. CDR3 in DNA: TGTGCCAGCAGTCCTATCGGATCTGGGAGCGAGCAGTTCTTC. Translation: CASSPIGSGSEQFF.

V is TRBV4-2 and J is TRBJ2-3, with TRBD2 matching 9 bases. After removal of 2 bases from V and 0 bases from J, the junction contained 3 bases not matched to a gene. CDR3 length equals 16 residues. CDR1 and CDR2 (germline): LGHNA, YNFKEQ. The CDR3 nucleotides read TGTGCCAGCAGCCAACAAACTAGCGGGAGCACAGATACGCAGTATTTT. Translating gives CASSQQTSGSTDTQYF.

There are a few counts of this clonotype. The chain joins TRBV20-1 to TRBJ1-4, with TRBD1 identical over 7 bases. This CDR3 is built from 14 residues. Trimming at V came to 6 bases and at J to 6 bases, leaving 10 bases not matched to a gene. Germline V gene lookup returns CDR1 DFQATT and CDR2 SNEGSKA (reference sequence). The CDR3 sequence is CSAYPPGGYEKLFF. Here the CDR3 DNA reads TGCAGTGCCTATCCCCCAGGGGGATATGAAAAACTGTTTTTT.

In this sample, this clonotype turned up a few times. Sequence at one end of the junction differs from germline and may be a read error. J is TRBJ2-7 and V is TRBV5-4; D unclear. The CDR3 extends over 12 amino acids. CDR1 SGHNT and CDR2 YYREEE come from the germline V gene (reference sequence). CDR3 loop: CASSLRPASYVF. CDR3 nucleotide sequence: TGTGCCAGCAGCCTGCGTCCTGCAAGTTACGTCTTC.

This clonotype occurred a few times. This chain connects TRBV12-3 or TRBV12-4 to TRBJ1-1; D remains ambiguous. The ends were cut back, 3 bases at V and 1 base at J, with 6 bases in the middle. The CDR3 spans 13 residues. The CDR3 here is CASSFPGNTEAFF. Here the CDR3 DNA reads TGTGCCAGCAGTTTTCCCGGGAACACTGAAGCTTTCTTT.

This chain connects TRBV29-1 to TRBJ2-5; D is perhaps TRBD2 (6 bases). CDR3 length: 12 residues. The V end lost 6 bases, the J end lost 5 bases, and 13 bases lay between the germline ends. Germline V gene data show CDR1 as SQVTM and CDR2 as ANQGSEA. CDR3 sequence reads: CSVRRGWETQYF. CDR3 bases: TGCAGCGTCCGGAGGGGCTGGGAGACCCAGTACTTC.

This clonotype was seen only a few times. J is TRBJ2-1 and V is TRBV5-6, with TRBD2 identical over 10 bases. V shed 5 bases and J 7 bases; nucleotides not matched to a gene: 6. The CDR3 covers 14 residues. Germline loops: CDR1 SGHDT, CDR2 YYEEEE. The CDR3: CASSYGTSENEQFF. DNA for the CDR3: TGTGCCAGCAGTTACGGGACTAGCGAGAATGAGCAGTTCTTC.

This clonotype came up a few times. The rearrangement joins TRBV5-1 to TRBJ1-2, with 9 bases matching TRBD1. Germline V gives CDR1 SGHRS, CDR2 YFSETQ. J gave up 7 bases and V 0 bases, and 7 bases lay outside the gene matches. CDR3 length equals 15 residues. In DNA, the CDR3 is TGCGCCAGCAGCTTGGGTACAGGGGGCGCATCTGGCTACACCTTC. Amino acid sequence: CASSLGTGGASGYTF.

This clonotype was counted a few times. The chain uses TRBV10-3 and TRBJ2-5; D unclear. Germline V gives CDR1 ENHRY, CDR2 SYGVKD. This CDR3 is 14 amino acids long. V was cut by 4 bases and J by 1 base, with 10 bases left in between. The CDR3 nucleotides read TGTGCCATCAGTGCCCCGGGTGTCCAAGAGACCCAGTACTTC. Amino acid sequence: CAISAPGVQETQYF.

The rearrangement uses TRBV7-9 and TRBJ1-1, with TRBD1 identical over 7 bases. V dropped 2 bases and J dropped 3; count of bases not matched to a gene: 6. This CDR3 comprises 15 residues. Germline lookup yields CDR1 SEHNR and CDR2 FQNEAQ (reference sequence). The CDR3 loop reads CASSLLTGKDTEAFF. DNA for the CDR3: TGTGCCAGCAGCTTACTGACAGGGAAAGACACTGAAGCTTTCTTT.

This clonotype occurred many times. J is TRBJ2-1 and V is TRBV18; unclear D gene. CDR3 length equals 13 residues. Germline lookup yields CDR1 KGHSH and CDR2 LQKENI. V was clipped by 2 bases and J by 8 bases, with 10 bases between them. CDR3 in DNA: TGTGCCAGCTCACCAGTCACTCCCTATGAGCAGTTCTTC. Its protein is CASSPVTPYEQFF.

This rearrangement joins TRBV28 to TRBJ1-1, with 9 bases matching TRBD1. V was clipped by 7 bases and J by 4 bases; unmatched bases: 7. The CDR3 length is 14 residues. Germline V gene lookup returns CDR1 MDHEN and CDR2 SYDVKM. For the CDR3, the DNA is TGTGCCAGCATTCCGGGACAGGGACGCACTGAAGCTTTCTTT. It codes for CASIPGQGRTEAFF. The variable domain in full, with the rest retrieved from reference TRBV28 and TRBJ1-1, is DVKVTQSSRYLVKRTGEKVFLECVQDMDHENMFWYRQDPGLGLRLIYFSYDVKMKEKGDIPEGYSVSREKKERFSLILESASTNQTSMYLCASIPGQGRTEAFFGQGTRLTVV.

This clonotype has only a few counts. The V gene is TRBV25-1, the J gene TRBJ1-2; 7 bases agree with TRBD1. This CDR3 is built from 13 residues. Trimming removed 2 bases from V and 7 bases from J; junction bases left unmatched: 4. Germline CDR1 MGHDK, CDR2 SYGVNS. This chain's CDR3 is CASSEPGGRGYTF. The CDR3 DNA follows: TGTGCCAGCAGTGAACCAGGGGGACGTGGCTACACCTTC.

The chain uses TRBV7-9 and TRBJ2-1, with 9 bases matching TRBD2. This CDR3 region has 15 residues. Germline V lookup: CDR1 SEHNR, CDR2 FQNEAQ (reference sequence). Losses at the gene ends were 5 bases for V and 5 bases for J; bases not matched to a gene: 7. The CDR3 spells CASSRSRLADNEQFF. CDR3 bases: TGTGCCAGCAGCCGAAGCCGACTAGCGGACAATGAGCAGTTCTTC. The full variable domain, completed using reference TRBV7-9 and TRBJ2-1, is DTGVSQNPRHKITKRGQNVTFRCDPISEHNRLYWYRQTLGQGPEFLTYFQNEAQLEKSRLLSDRFSAERPKGSFSTLEIQRTEQGDSAMYLCASSRSRLADNEQFFGPGTRLTVL.

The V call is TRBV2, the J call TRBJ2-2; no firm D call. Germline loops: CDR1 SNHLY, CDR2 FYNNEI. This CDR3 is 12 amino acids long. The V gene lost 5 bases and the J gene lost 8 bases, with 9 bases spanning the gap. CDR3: CASSTTAGELFF. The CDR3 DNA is TGTGCCAGCAGTACCACAGCTGGGGAGCTGTTTTTT.

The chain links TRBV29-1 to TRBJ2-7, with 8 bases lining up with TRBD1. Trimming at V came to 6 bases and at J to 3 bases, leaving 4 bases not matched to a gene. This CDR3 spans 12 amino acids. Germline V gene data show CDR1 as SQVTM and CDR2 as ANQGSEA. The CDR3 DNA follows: TGCAGCGTACGGACAGGGCGCTACGAGCAGTACTTC. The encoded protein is CSVRTGRYEQYF.

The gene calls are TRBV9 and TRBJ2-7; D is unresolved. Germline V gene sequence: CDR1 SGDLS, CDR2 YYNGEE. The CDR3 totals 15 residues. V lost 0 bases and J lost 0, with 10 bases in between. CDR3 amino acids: CASSVVKRISYEQYF. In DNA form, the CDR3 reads TGTGCCAGCAGCGTAGTAAAAAGGATCTCCTACGAGCAGTACTTC.

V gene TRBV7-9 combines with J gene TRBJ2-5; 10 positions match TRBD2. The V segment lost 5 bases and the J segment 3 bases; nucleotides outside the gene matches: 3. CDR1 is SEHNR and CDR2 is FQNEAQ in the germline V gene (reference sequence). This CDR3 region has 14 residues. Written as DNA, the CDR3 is TGTGCCAGCAGCCGAGCGGGGGGGAAAGAGACCCAGTACTTC. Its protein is CASSRAGGKETQYF.

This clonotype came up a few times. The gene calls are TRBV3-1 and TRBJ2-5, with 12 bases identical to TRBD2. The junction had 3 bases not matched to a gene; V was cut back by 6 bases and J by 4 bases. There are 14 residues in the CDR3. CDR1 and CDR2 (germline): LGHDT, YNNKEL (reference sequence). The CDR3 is CASRRLAGAETQYF. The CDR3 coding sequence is TGTGCCAGCAGGAGACTAGCGGGAGCAGAGACCCAGTACTTC.

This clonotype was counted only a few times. CDR3 protein: CASSPGHNNEKLFF. For the CDR3, the DNA is TGTGCCAGCAGCCCGGGACACAATAATGAAAAACTGTTTTTT. This chain links TRBV12-3 or TRBV12-4 with TRBJ1-4; maybe TRBD1 (6 bases). The CDR3 loop spans 14 amino acids. V gave up 6 bases and J gave up 4 bases, with 12 bases separating them.

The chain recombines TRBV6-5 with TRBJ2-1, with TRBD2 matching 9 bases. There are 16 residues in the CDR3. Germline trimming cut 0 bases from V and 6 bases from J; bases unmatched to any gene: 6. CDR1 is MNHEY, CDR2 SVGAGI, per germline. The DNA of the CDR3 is TGTGCCAGCAGTTACTCTGCGGGGGGGCTTAGCAATGAGCAGTTCTTC. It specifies CASSYSAGGLSNEQFF.